Listed here are 25 T cell receptor beta chains from one sample, sequenced in a study of shared clonotypes between healthy human individuals (dated by TCRdb to 2018 to 2021). CD8 naive samples were obtained by positive selection for CCR7 among CD45RO-negative cells, yielding a CD45RA+CCR7+ population from which TemRA cells were excluded. Libraries came from the immunoSEQ multiplex PCR assay. TCRdb obtained this table from immuneACCESS and retained in-frame rearrangements with V and J assigned. These tables miss some clones; where compared with another copy, unresolved V genes account for less than half of the shortfall, and the remainder is unexplained. The sample data list about 2.1 million clones, and around 93% of these were observed just once. Together, the top ten hold around 1.7% of the sample. The source material was naive CD8+ T cells from PBMCs. What the cell subset or site label conveys for this sample: CD45RA+CCR7+. All receptors derive from a man between 18 and 29 years old in good health. Some clones in this sample may be carry-over from other donors' samples.

This chain connects TRBV7-3 to TRBJ2-2; 14 bases match TRBD2. Per the germline V gene, CDR1 is SGHTA and CDR2 is FQGTGA. The CDR3 extends over 21 amino acids. V shed 4 bases and J 4 bases; nucleotides not matched to a gene: 17. Here the CDR3 reads CASSYLRDRVGLAGGTGELFF. The CDR3 coding sequence is TGTGCCAGCAGCTATCTCCGGGACAGGGTAGGACTAGCGGGAGGCACCGGGGAGCTGTTTTTT.

The CDR3 region is CASSLANSYEQYF. In DNA, the CDR3 is TGTGCCAGCAGCCTCGCCAATAGCTACGAGCAGTACTTC. This chain links TRBV6-5 with TRBJ2-7, with unresolved D. Trimming shortened V by 6 bases and J by 3 bases, and 12 bases separated the two germline ends. The CDR3 is made up of 13 amino acids. CDR1 is MNHEY, CDR2 SVGAGI, per germline.

The chain combines TRBV9 with TRBJ1-2; 7 nucleotides line up with TRBD1. J was trimmed by 4 bases and V by 3 bases; bases with no gene match: 9. The CDR3 is 15 amino acids. Germline V gives CDR1 SGDLS, CDR2 YYNGEE. CDR3 nucleotide sequence: TGTGCCAGCAGCGAAACAGGGGTGTCCGGCTATGGCTACACCTTC. It yields the protein CASSETGVSGYGYTF.

This clone was observed a single time. The V call is TRBV29-1, the J call TRBJ2-7, with D tentatively TRBD1 (6 bases). This CDR3 has 14 residues. V was clipped by 1 base and J by 0 bases, with 10 bases between them. Germline assignment: CDR1 SQVTM and CDR2 ANQGSEA. The CDR3 bases are TGCAGCGTTGAAGGGACAGAGCACTCCTACGAGCAGTACTTC. Translation gives CSVEGTEHSYEQYF.

This sequence joins TRBV6-5 and TRBJ2-7; 7 positions match TRBD2. The V gene's germline CDR1 is MNHEY and CDR2 SVGAGI. The CDR3 contains 16 residues. The junction had 7 bases not matched to a gene; V was cut back by 0 bases and J by 2 bases. The CDR3 spells CASSYSIGEGTYEQYF. The CDR3 bases are TGTGCCAGCAGTTACTCGATTGGGGAGGGGACCTACGAGCAGTACTTC.

A note on this clone: The sample holds other DNA sequences that translate to the same CDR3. This CDR3 reads CASSLDNYNEQFF. The CDR3 coding sequence is TGTGCCAGCAGCTTAGACAACTACAATGAGCAGTTCTTC. V and J are TRBV7-9 and TRBJ2-1; D gene unclear. The CDR3 runs 13 residues. The germline CDR1 and CDR2 sequences are SEHNR and FQNEAQ (reference sequence). The germline V and J ends were trimmed by 1 base and 3 bases, with 4 bases remaining between them. Full variable domain (outside the CDR3, taken from reference TRBV7-9 and TRBJ2-1): DTGVSQNPRHKITKRGQNVTFRCDPISEHNRLYWYRQTLGQGPEFLTYFQNEAQLEKSRLLSDRFSAERPKGSFSTLEIQRTEQGDSAMYLCASSLDNYNEQFFGPGTRLTVL.

V and J are TRBV7-9 and TRBJ2-7, with D unclear. The germline V gene has CDR1 SEHNR and CDR2 FQNEAQ (reference sequence). This CDR3 region has 16 residues. Trimming cost V 1 base and J 2 bases, with 15 bases left between them. CDR3 sequence (DNA): TGTGCCAGCAGCTTAGGTGGGTCAGTAAAAACCTACGAGCAGTACTTC. This gives the protein CASSLGGSVKTYEQYF.

This chain uses TRBV7-9 with TRBJ2-7; possibly TRBD2 for D (7 bases). The germline gives CDR1 SEHNR, CDR2 FQNEAQ (reference sequence). Trimming stripped 5 bases from V and 3 bases from J, with 20 bases between. The CDR3 consists of 16 residues. CDR3: CASSARGGDPYYEQYF. Written as DNA, the CDR3 is TGTGCCAGCAGCGCAAGGGGGGGAGATCCTTACTACGAGCAGTACTTC.

This clone was picked up one time. The chain carries TRBV4-1 and TRBJ1-1, with D unresolved. Trimming took off 1 base at V and 6 bases at J, with 12 bases between the two ends. This CDR3 contains 14 residues. The germline V gene encodes CDR1 MGHRA and CDR2 YSYEKL. CDR3 nucleotides: TGCGCCAGCAGCCAAGGCGCGGGAGAGGCTGAAGCTTTCTTT. Its translation: CASSQGAGEAEAFF.

The rearrangement links TRBV10-3 to TRBJ2-1; 10 bases align to TRBD1. This CDR3 has 14 amino acids. V dropped 4 bases and J dropped 7; count of bases not matched to a gene: 4. The V gene's germline CDR1 is ENHRY and CDR2 SYGVKD. The CDR3 sequence is CAISVWGQGNEQFF. The CDR3 region has the DNA TGTGCCATCAGTGTTTGGGGACAGGGGAATGAGCAGTTCTTC.

About this clone: Other DNA sequences from this sample encode an identical CDR3 as well. This rearrangement joins TRBV7-9 to TRBJ1-2, with D unclear. This CDR3 contains 13 residues. Trimming stripped 1 base from V and 7 bases from J, with 10 bases between. Germline V gives CDR1 SEHNR, CDR2 FQNEAQ (reference sequence). The DNA of the CDR3 is TGTGCCAGCAGCTTAGGAGGAGGGAGTGGCTACACCTTC. The encoded protein is CASSLGGGSGYTF.

The V gene is TRBV28, the J gene TRBJ1-5; TRBD1 might be the D (5 bases). The CDR3 loop spans 17 amino acids. The V end was cut by 2 bases, the J end by 4 bases, with 18 bases between. Looked up from germline, CDR1 is MDHEN and CDR2 is SYDVKM. The CDR3, as DNA: TGTGCCAGCAGTTTACGGATTGGAACAGGCGCAAATCAGCCCCAGCATTTT. Protein sequence: CASSLRIGTGANQPQHF.

The chain employs TRBV4-2 and TRBJ2-7; D is tentatively TRBD1 or TRBD2 (5 bases each). The V gene lost 4 bases and the J gene lost 4 bases, with 17 bases spanning the gap. Germline values: CDR1 LGHNA, CDR2 YNFKEQ. The CDR3 runs to 15 residues. This CDR3 is CASSPKGTAPYEQYF. CDR3 coding DNA: TGTGCCAGCAGCCCCAAAGGGACGGCGCCTTACGAGCAGTACTTC.

This clone was found once. The CDR3 DNA follows: TGTGCCAGCAGCCTCTACCCTCTGGGGGCACGGGACGTAGACACTGAAGCTTTCTTT. Its translation: CASSLYPLGARDVDTEAFF. The chain combines TRBV11-2 with TRBJ1-1, with D tentatively TRBD1 (6 bases). The V end was cut by 5 bases, the J end by 3 bases, with 28 bases between. This CDR3 region has 19 residues. Germline values: CDR1 SGHAT, CDR2 FQNNGV.

This rearrangement joins TRBV16 to TRBJ2-7; D is unclear. This CDR3 is 15 amino acids long. Per germline, CDR1 KGHSY and CDR2 FQNENV. Trimming cost V 4 bases and J 0 bases, with 13 bases left between them. DNA for the CDR3: TGTGCCAGCAGCCCCCGGAGAGAGAGCTCCTACGAGCAGTACTTC. Protein sequence: CASSPRRESSYEQYF.

This rearrangement joins TRBV7-9 to TRBJ2-7; TRBD1 agrees at 9 bases. Germline CDR1 reads SEHNR; CDR2 reads FQNEAQ (reference sequence). V shed 5 bases and J 2 bases; nucleotides not matched to a gene: 7. The CDR3 loop spans 15 amino acids. The CDR3: CASSTTWTGAYEQYF. CDR3 in DNA: TGTGCCAGCAGCACCACTTGGACAGGGGCCTACGAGCAGTACTTC.

The CDR3 nucleotides read TGCGCCAGCAGCTTGGACGGGAGGGCCCCAGATACGCAGTATTTT. Its translation is CASSLDGRAPDTQYF. J is TRBJ2-3 and V is TRBV5-1, with 8 bases aligning to TRBD2. The CDR3 spans 15 residues. J was trimmed by 4 bases and V by 0 bases; bases with no gene match: 4. Germline lookup yields CDR1 SGHRS and CDR2 YFSETQ. The variable domain in full, with the rest retrieved from reference TRBV5-1 and TRBJ2-3, is KAGVTQTPRYLIKTRGQQVTLSCSPISGHRSVSWYQQTPGQGLQFLFEYFSETQRNKGNFPGRFSGRQFSNSRSEMNVSTLELGDSALYLCASSLDGRAPDTQYFGPGTRLTVL.

The chain is built from TRBV27 and TRBJ2-3; possibly TRBD1 or TRBD2 for D (5 bases each). CDR1 is MNHEY, CDR2 SMNVEV, per germline (reference sequence). Trimming left V 1 base short and J 1 base short, with 9 bases between. The CDR3 extends over 15 amino acids. The chain's CDR3 is CASSLFGAGTDTQYF. CDR3 sequence (DNA): TGTGCCAGCAGTTTATTCGGGGCGGGCACAGATACGCAGTATTTT.

The chain uses TRBV9 and TRBJ2-2, with 13 bases lining up with TRBD2. With 5 bases clipped from V and 7 bases from J, the junction kept 5 bases outside the gene matches. This CDR3 region has 15 residues. CDR1 and CDR2 (germline): SGDLS, YYNGEE. Here the CDR3 DNA reads TGTGCCAGCAGTGGACTAGCGGGAGCGGGCGGGGAGCTGTTTTTT. Its protein product is CASSGLAGAGGELFF.

V gene TRBV19 combines with J gene TRBJ2-7; D is unclear. The V end was cut by 7 bases, the J end by 6 bases, with 10 bases between. CDR1 is LNHDA, CDR2 SQIVND, per germline (reference sequence). This CDR3 has 11 residues. The CDR3 region has the DNA TGTGCCAGTACCTCCCCGGGCGAGCAGTACTTC. Translating gives CASTSPGEQYF.

This clone was seen only once. The chain joins TRBV30 to TRBJ2-1, with D perhaps matching TRBD2 (5 bases). CDR3 length: 14 residues. Trimming pared 2 bases from V and 0 bases from J, leaving 8 bases between. CDR1 and CDR2 from the germline V gene are GTSNPN and SVGIG (reference sequence). The chain's CDR3 is CAWSPGVSYNEQFF. The CDR3 coding sequence is TGTGCCTGGAGTCCCGGGGTCTCCTACAATGAGCAGTTCTTC. The whole variable domain, filled in from reference TRBV30 and TRBJ2-1, reads SQTIHQWPATLVQPVGSPLSLECTVEGTSNPNLYWYRQAAGRGLQLLFYSVGIGQISSEVPQNLSASRPQDRQFILSSKKLLLSDSGFYLCAWSPGVSYNEQFFGPGTRLTVL.

The J gene is TRBJ2-6, the V gene TRBV28; the match to TRBD1 covers 9 bases. Germline values: CDR1 MDHEN, CDR2 SYDVKM. V lost 6 bases, J lost 0 bases, and 9 bases stayed unmatched. The CDR3 is made up of 18 amino acids. The CDR3 loop is CASRPPGQGLSGANVLTF. The CDR3 region has the DNA TGTGCCAGCAGGCCGCCGGGACAGGGCCTCTCTGGGGCCAACGTCCTGACTTTC.

The CDR3 here is CASSSWTVQETQYF. DNA for the CDR3: TGTGCCAGCAGTTCGTGGACAGTCCAAGAGACCCAGTACTTC. The rearrangement uses TRBV6-5 and TRBJ2-5; a weak D match, TRBD1 (6 bases). Trimming left V 4 bases short and J 1 base short, with 10 bases between. The CDR3 totals 14 residues. Per the germline V gene, CDR1 is MNHEY and CDR2 is SVGAGI.

About this clone: This same CDR3 is encoded by further DNA sequences in the sample. The chain uses TRBV15 and TRBJ2-3; D uncertain. Germline V gene sequence: CDR1 LNHNV, CDR2 YYDKDF (reference sequence). The CDR3 spans 15 residues. V was cut by 1 base and J by 0 bases, with 8 bases left in between. The CDR3 protein is CATSRGGRSTDTQYF. The CDR3 DNA reads TGTGCCACCAGCAGAGGGGGTCGGAGCACAGATACGCAGTATTTT.

Comment on this clone: One end of the junction varies from germline; a read error may be responsible. The V call is TRBV6-5, the J call TRBJ2-1; 12 positions match TRBD1. Germline CDR1 reads MNHEY; CDR2 reads SVGAGI. This CDR3 is built from 15 residues. CDR3 residues: CASSYFRDRGRQQVF. The DNA of the CDR3 is TGTGCCAGCAGTTACTTCCGGGACAGGGGGCGTCAACAGGTCTTC.